The 11 T cell receptor beta chains listed next were all sequenced from one sample in a study of Tregs in tolerant kidney transplant recipients. Data came from immunoSEQ multiplex PCR; TCRdb stores just in-frame clones and leaves some out. The data show some 64,000 clones, with more than 95% seen just once and 0.34% held by the top ten. The specimen comprised Tregs from blood, sampled before the transplant. These receptors came from a human donor who received a combined kidney and bone marrow transplant.

V is TRBV6-5 and J is TRBJ2-2; 9 nucleotides line up with TRBD2. With 6 bases clipped from V and 6 bases from J, the junction kept 5 bases outside the gene matches. This CDR3 comprises 14 residues. The V gene's germline CDR1 is MNHEY and CDR2 SVGAGI. The CDR3 DNA is TGTGCCAGCAGGGGCGGGAGGGCCTCCGGGGAGCTGTTTTTT. Translated, it gives CASRGGRASGELFF.

The chain employs TRBV30 and TRBJ2-3; 7 positions match TRBD1. The germline V gene has CDR1 GTSNPN and CDR2 SVGIG (reference sequence). The CDR3 contains 14 residues. V shed 0 bases, J shed 4 bases, and the junction held 4 bases outside the gene matches. Here the CDR3 reads CAWSVNRGADTQYF. The CDR3, as DNA: TGTGCCTGGAGTGTAAACAGGGGAGCAGATACGCAGTATTTT.

CDR3 protein: CASSPRLAGEYNEQFF. Here the CDR3 DNA reads TGTGCCAGCAGCCCCCGACTAGCGGGAGAGTACAATGAGCAGTTCTTC. The chain joins TRBV7-8 to TRBJ2-1, with 12 positions matching TRBD2. CDR3 length equals 16 residues. The germline V gene encodes CDR1 SGHVS and CDR2 FQNEAQ. V lost 5 bases, J lost 4 bases, and 6 bases stayed unmatched.

The chain has TRBV5-1 and TRBJ2-1, with 9 bases fitting TRBD2. This CDR3 comprises 16 residues. The germline V gene encodes CDR1 SGHRS and CDR2 YFSETQ. Trimming took 4 bases from V and 7 from J; bases not matched to a gene: 12. The CDR3 protein is CASSPVLSGGKNEQFF. The CDR3 coding sequence is TGCGCCAGCAGCCCGGTGCTGAGCGGGGGGAAGAATGAGCAGTTCTTC.

The chain carries TRBV14 and TRBJ2-7, with no clear D. Between the trimmed V and J ends, which lost 2 bases and 7 bases, there was a span of 12 bases. The CDR3 has 13 residues. Looked up from germline, CDR1 is SGHDN and CDR2 is FVKESK. CDR3 in DNA: TGTGCCAGCAGCCAACAGCAAATCGGGGAGCAGTACTTC. Protein: CASSQQQIGEQYF.

This clone was seen only once. The genes are TRBV2 and TRBJ2-2, with 11 bases identical to TRBD2. V trimming: 6 bases; J trimming: 0 bases; junction bases outside the gene matches: 0. CDR3 length equals 15 residues. Germline V gene lookup returns CDR1 SNHLY and CDR2 FYNNEI. CDR3 nucleotide sequence: TGTGCCAGCAGGGGACTAGCGGCGAACACCGGGGAGCTGTTTTTT. It codes for CASRGLAANTGELFF.

The chain couples TRBV4-3 to TRBJ2-7; 7 nucleotides match TRBD2. CDR3 size: 16 residues. J lost 3 bases, V lost 4 bases, and 12 bases had no gene match. CDR1 and CDR2 (germline): LGHNA, YSLEER. The CDR3 sequence: CASSRKRGAGSYEQYF. The DNA for the CDR3 is TGCGCCAGCAGCCGGAAACGCGGAGCGGGGAGCTACGAGCAGTACTTC.

The gene calls are TRBV12-5 and TRBJ1-3; D is possibly TRBD1 (6 bases). The CDR3 has 16 amino acids. Per the germline V gene, CDR1 is LGHNT and CDR2 is FRNRAP. V lost 6 bases and J 0 bases, leaving 15 bases between the germline ends. The CDR3 region is CASGFRGGSSGNTIYF. The CDR3 DNA follows: TGTGCTAGTGGGTTCAGAGGGGGAAGCTCTGGAAACACCATATATTTT.

The V and J genes are TRBV10-3 and TRBJ1-2; tentatively, D is TRBD1 (5 bases). Trimming took off 5 bases at V and 4 bases at J, with 14 bases between the two ends. The CDR3 is made up of 14 amino acids. Germline V gene data show CDR1 as ENHRY and CDR2 as SYGVKD. CDR3 coding DNA: TGTGCCATCAGTCTAAGCTCCGACAGCTATGGCTACACCTTC. Translation gives CAISLSSDSYGYTF.

V usage is TRBV7-2 and J usage is TRBJ2-5, with 8 bases that match TRBD2. This CDR3 has 13 residues. The germline gives CDR1 SGHTA, CDR2 FQGNSA. J gave up 1 base and V 7 bases, and 2 bases lay outside the gene matches. The CDR3, as DNA: TGTGCCAGCACCACTAGCGGCCAAGAGACCCAGTACTTC. Protein sequence: CASTTSGQETQYF.

This sequence joins TRBV30 and TRBJ1-2; TRBD1 is a possible D gene (6 bases). From germline, CDR1 is GTSNPN and CDR2 SVGIG (reference sequence). V was clipped by 5 bases and J by 4 bases, with 14 bases between them. The length of the CDR3 is 13 residues. Here the CDR3 reads CAWSGGDGYGYTF. The CDR3 coding sequence is TGTGCCTGGTCTGGGGGCGACGGCTATGGCTACACCTTC.